Listed below are T cell receptor beta chains from one sample, sequenced in a study of blood T cell repertoires in COVID-19. The method was immunoSEQ multiplex PCR; TCRdb's version includes in-frame clones alone and lacks a portion of them. Among over 200,000 clones, more than 75% were seen once, and the ten largest hold 1.9%. Specimen: peripheral blood. These TCRs come from a man aged 40-49 years with active or convalescent COVID-19. Each CDR3 is given with its conserved first and last residue. The D gene is left open where the match is weak. Only part of the rows carry a size: once, few, many, or a class if the clone is expanded.

>TRBJ2-7|.|TRBD2|TRBV18
CASSPHEGRDEQYF
TGTGCCAGCTCACCACACGAAGGGAGGGACGAGCAGTACTTC
>TRBJ2-1|.|.|TRBV6-2/TRBV6-3
CASSQGRGTSGNEQFF
TGTGCCAGCAGTCAGGGACGGGGGACGAGTGGGAATGAGCAGTTCTTC
>TRBJ1-5|.|.|TRBV15
CATSRDRGGWNQPQHF
TGTGCCACCAGCAGAGATCGGGGGGGATGGAATCAGCCCCAGCATTTT
>TRBJ2-1|.|TRBD2|TRBV18
CASSALSGGIRNEQFF
TGTGCCAGCTCGGCCCTTAGCGGGGGAATTAGGAATGAGCAGTTCTTC
>TRBJ1-2|.|.|TRBV7-9
CASSLDSAYGYTF
TGTGCCAGCAGCTTGGACAGTGCCTATGGCTACACCTTC
>TRBJ1-6|.|TRBD1|TRBV28
CASSLATGGESPLHF
TGTGCCAGCAGTTTGGCGACAGGGGGTGAATCACCCCTCCACTTT
>TRBJ1-2|.|TRBD1|TRBV29-1
CSVEDRGKDGYTF
TGCAGCGTTGAAGACAGGGGGAAGGATGGCTACACCTTC
>TRBJ1-5|.|TRBD1|TRBV5-6
CASIPPGGGQGNQPQHF
TGTGCCAGCATCCCGCCCGGAGGGGGACAGGGGAATCAGCCCCAGCATTTT
>TRBJ2-3|.|.|TRBV2
CASSEDYPGDTQYF
TGTGCCAGCAGTGAAGACTACCCAGGGGATACGCAGTATTTT
>TRBJ1-1|.|.|TRBV27
CAGRQNRGERAEAFF
TGTGCCGGCAGACAAAACCGGGGTGAAAGGGCTGAAGCTTTCTTT
>TRBJ1-6|.|.|TRBV4-2
CASSQDGGGFRNSPLHF
TGTGCCAGCAGCCAAGATGGGGGGGGCTTTAGGAATTCACCCCTCCACTTT
>TRBJ1-2|once|TRBD1|TRBV6-6
CASSYSIRDRRSGYTF
TGTGCCAGCAGTTATTCAATCCGGGACAGGCGTTCTGGCTACACCTTC
>TRBJ2-2|once|.|TRBV2
CASTDSNTGELFF
TGTGCCAGCACCGACAGTAACACCGGGGAGCTGTTTTTT
>TRBJ2-7|.|.|TRBV25-1
CASSGWDTDYEQYF
TGTGCCAGCAGTGGATGGGACACCGACTACGAGCAGTACTTC
>TRBJ1-5|.|TRBD1|TRBV15
CATSRETGRPQHF
TGTGCCACCAGCAGAGAGACAGGGAGGCCCCAGCATTTT
>TRBJ2-7|.|TRBD2|TRBV28
CASSSGGHEQYF
TGTGCCAGCAGTTCGGGAGGGCACGAGCAGTACTTC
>TRBJ2-2|.|.|TRBV25-1
CASSPPGVATGELFF
TGTGCCAGCAGTCCCCCGGGGGTGGCCACCGGGGAGCTGTTTTTT
>TRBJ1-3|.|.|TRBV6-5
CASTPRTAGNTIYF
TGTGCCAGTACCCCCCGGACAGCGGGAAACACCATATATTTT
>TRBJ1-2|.|.|TRBV19
CASTPGGKTFYGYTF
TGTGCCAGTACCCCCGGGGGTAAAACCTTCTATGGCTACACCTTC
>TRBJ2-4|.|.|TRBV30
CAWSVNGRNIQYF
TGTGCCTGGAGTGTAAACGGGAGAAACATTCAGTACTTC
>TRBJ1-5|few|.|TRBV2
CASRDSLGGQPQHF
TGTGCCAGCAGAGACTCTTTGGGGGGACAGCCCCAGCATTTT
>TRBJ2-7|.|TRBD2|TRBV29-1
CSVLEAGRSTYEQYF
TGCAGCGTACTCGAAGCGGGGCGCTCAACCTACGAGCAGTACTTC
>TRBJ1-3|.|.|TRBV4-1
CASSQSPGHVIGNTIYF
TGCGCCAGCAGCCAGAGCCCGGGACACGTAATTGGAAACACCATATATTTT
>TRBJ1-1|.|TRBD1|TRBV28
CASSLLQGMVSTEAFF
TGTGCCAGCAGTTTATTACAGGGGATGGTTAGCACTGAAGCTTTCTTT
>TRBJ1-3|.|.|TRBV6-5
CASSPGAASGNTIYF
TGTGCCAGCAGTCCAGGGGCCGCTTCTGGAAACACCATATATTTT
>TRBJ1-1|.|.|TRBV9
CASSAPGWTEAFF
TGTGCCAGCAGCGCCCCCGGGTGGACTGAAGCTTTCTTT
>TRBJ1-5|.|.|TRBV3-1/TRBV3-2
CASSQDHQGGQPQHF
TGTGCCAGCAGCCAAGATCATCAGGGAGGTCAGCCCCAGCATTTT
>TRBJ1-1|.|.|TRBV5-1
CASSFGAASTEAFF
TGCGCCAGCAGCTTTGGGGCTGCCTCGACTGAAGCTTTCTTT
>TRBJ1-1|.|.|TRBV7-2
CASSLEAGTEAFF
TGTGCCAGCAGCTTAGAAGCAGGCACTGAAGCTTTCTTT
>TRBJ2-1|once|TRBD1|TRBV19
CASSVTGTGLYNEQFF
TGTGCCAGTAGTGTGACCGGGACAGGGTTATACAATGAGCAGTTCTTC
>TRBJ1-6|.|TRBD1|TRBV30
CAWGTADNSPLHF
TGTGCCTGGGGGACAGCAGATAATTCACCCCTCCACTTT
>TRBJ2-7|.|.|TRBV19
CASSPGSSYEQYF
TGTGCCAGTAGTCCCGGGAGCTCCTACGAGCAGTACTTC
>TRBJ2-7|.|TRBD1|TRBV5-1
CASSLAPRDRGYEQYF
TGCGCCAGCAGCTTGGCCCCCCGGGACAGGGGGTACGAGCAGTACTTC
>TRBJ1-5|.|.|TRBV27
CASSYQGLHQPQHF
TGTGCCAGCAGCTACCAGGGTCTGCATCAGCCCCAGCATTTT
>TRBJ2-7|.|.|TRBV6-5
CASSSDWGEQYF
TGTGCCAGCAGTTCGGACTGGGGCGAGCAGTACTTC
>TRBJ1-1|.|.|TRBV6-5
CASNGVGDGPEAFF
TGTGCCAGCAACGGGGTTGGGGATGGCCCTGAAGCTTTCTTT
>TRBJ1-1|.|.|TRBV18
CASSLGPNTEAFF
TGTGCCAGCTCATTGGGGCCGAACACTGAAGCTTTCTTT
>TRBJ2-3|.|TRBD2|TRBV5-1
CASSLGLAGADTQYF
TGCGCCAGCAGCTTGGGACTAGCTGGCGCAGATACGCAGTATTTT
>TRBJ2-1|.|TRBD2|TRBV19
CASSIDYASGSYNEQFF
TGTGCCAGTAGTATAGATTATGCTAGCGGGTCCTACAATGAGCAGTTCTTC
>TRBJ1-4|once|TRBD1|TRBV5-1
CASGPGTGGEKLFF
TGCGCCAGCGGCCCCGGGACAGGGGGGGAAAAACTGTTTTTT
>TRBJ2-3|.|TRBD2|TRBV10-3
CAISELGTSGRITDTQYF
TGTGCCATCAGTGAGTTAGGGACTAGCGGGAGGATCACAGATACGCAGTATTTT
>TRBJ1-1|few|.|TRBV28
CASTRNTEAFF
TGTGCCAGTACTCGGAACACTGAAGCTTTCTTT
>TRBJ2-7|.|.|TRBV5-1
CASSLAPQGGYEQYF
TGCGCCAGCAGCTTGGCCCCGCAGGGTGGGTACGAGCAGTACTTC
>TRBJ1-3|once|.|TRBV7-2
CASSLKGYSGNTIYF
TGTGCCAGCAGCTTAAAGGGGTATTCTGGGAACACCATATATTTT
>TRBJ1-1|.|TRBD1|TRBV2
CASTSTGTASTEAFF
TGTGCCAGCACCTCAACCGGGACAGCGTCCACTGAAGCTTTCTTT
>TRBJ1-3|.|.|TRBV18
CASSPMTAELSGNTIYF
TGTGCCAGCTCACCGATGACAGCCGAGCTCTCTGGAAACACCATATATTTT
>TRBJ2-7|once|TRBD2|TRBV11-2
CASSELAGVAYEQYF
TGTGCCAGCAGCGAACTAGCGGGAGTTGCATACGAGCAGTACTTC
>TRBJ2-3|.|.|TRBV5-4
CASSLAGSTQYF
TGTGCCAGCAGCTTGGCAGGGTCTACGCAGTATTTT
>TRBJ1-3|.|.|TRBV30
CAWAGEGPASGNTIYF
TGTGCCTGGGCGGGGGAGGGACCAGCCTCTGGAAACACCATATATTTT
>TRBJ1-4|.|TRBD1|TRBV7-9
CASSRTGGNEKLFF
TGTGCCAGCAGCAGGACAGGCGGTAATGAAAAACTGTTTTTT
>TRBJ1-2|.|.|TRBV9
CASSVSAAGRYGYTF
TGTGCCAGCAGCGTATCGGCAGCGGGGCGTTATGGCTACACCTTC
>TRBJ2-1|few|TRBD2|TRBV7-2
CASSPTLAGYDEQFF
TGTGCCAGCAGCCCAACCTTAGCGGGGTACGATGAGCAGTTCTTC